Following are 29 T cell receptor beta chains from one sample sequenced in a study of T cell responses to AZD1222 COVID-19 vaccine. Clones were read by immunoSEQ multiplex PCR, and TCRdb kept only the in-frame ones, dropping some. The sample yields approximately 180,000 clones, about 91% seen once. Sequenced material: peripheral blood, taken on day 0 of AZD1222 vaccination. These receptors all stem from an adult in good health.

This chain uses TRBV4-2 with TRBJ2-2, with TRBD1 identical over 7 bases. J was trimmed by 4 bases and V by 1 base; bases with no gene match: 6. CDR3 length: 16 residues. The V gene's germline CDR1 is LGHNA and CDR2 YNFKEQ. The DNA for the CDR3 is TGTGCCAGCAGCCAAGGAGACAGGGCTGGCACCGGGGAGCTGTTTTTT. Its protein product is CASSQGDRAGTGELFF.

This sequence joins TRBV5-1 and TRBJ2-3; D possibly corresponds to TRBD2 (6 bases). Germline V gene sequence: CDR1 SGHRS, CDR2 YFSETQ. V was trimmed by 3 bases and J by 1 base, leaving 9 bases between them. The length of the CDR3 is 14 residues. The DNA of the CDR3 is TGCGCCAGCAGCTGGGGGACTCGCACAGATACGCAGTATTTT. Its protein product is CASSWGTRTDTQYF.

J is TRBJ2-7 and V is TRBV7-2; D perhaps matches TRBD2 (6 bases). Germline V gene data show CDR1 as SGHTA and CDR2 as FQGNSA. Between the trimmed V and J ends, which lost 4 bases and 0 bases, there was a span of 10 bases. The CDR3 consists of 14 residues. The CDR3 DNA is TGTGCCAGCAGCTCTGGGGGGAGCTCCTACGAGCAGTACTTC. It translates to CASSSGGSSYEQYF.

This chain connects TRBV3-1 (or the pseudogene TRBV3-2) to TRBJ2-7; 9 nucleotides agree with TRBD1. Germline CDR1 is LGHDT and CDR2 is YNNKEL (reference sequence). J was trimmed by 2 bases and V by 6 bases; bases with no gene match: 5. The CDR3 loop spans 14 amino acids. The CDR3 loop is CASSHRDRAYEQYF. The CDR3, as DNA: TGTGCCAGCAGTCACAGGGACAGGGCCTACGAGCAGTACTTC.

This rearrangement joins TRBV14 to TRBJ2-2, with 8 nucleotides matching TRBD2. The CDR3 contains 15 residues. The J segment lost 5 bases and the V segment lost 6 bases, leaving 8 bases of the junction unmatched. Looked up from germline, CDR1 is SGHDN and CDR2 is FVKESK. The CDR3 DNA sequence: TGTGCCAGCAGGCGACTAGCGACGGGGACCGGGGAGCTGTTTTTT. Translated: CASRRLATGTGELFF.

V and J are TRBV15 and TRBJ2-1, with 10 bases that match TRBD2. The CDR3 is 16 amino acids. Trimming removed 1 base from V and 5 bases from J; junction bases left unmatched: 5. From germline, CDR1 is LNHNV and CDR2 YYDKDF (reference sequence). CDR3 DNA: TGTGCCACCAGCAGAGCTAGCGGGGGCCTCAACAATGAGCAGTTCTTC. It translates to CATSRASGGLNNEQFF.

The chain joins TRBV19 to TRBJ2-7; 11 bases map to TRBD1. The J segment lost 5 bases and the V segment lost 6 bases, leaving 6 bases of the junction unmatched. Germline loops: CDR1 LNHDA, CDR2 SQIVND (reference sequence). The CDR3 length is 14 residues. The CDR3 DNA reads TGTGCCAGTAGCCCCACGGGACAGGGGGACGAGCAGTACTTC. It encodes CASSPTGQGDEQYF.

This chain uses TRBV15 with TRBJ2-3; TRBD2 agrees at 7 bases. The germline CDR1 and CDR2 sequences are LNHNV and YYDKDF (reference sequence). CDR3 length: 13 residues. After removal of 9 bases from V and 2 bases from J, the junction contained 5 bases not matched to a gene. CDR3 DNA: TGTGCCACGACTAGCCGGAACACAGATACGCAGTATTTT. Its protein product is CATTSRNTDTQYF.

The rearrangement uses TRBV7-6 and TRBJ2-5; 10 positions match TRBD2. This CDR3 is 16 amino acids long. Germline V gives CDR1 SGHVS, CDR2 FNYEAQ. V shed 5 bases and J 3 bases; nucleotides not matched to a gene: 9. CDR3 bases: TGTGCCAGCAGCCCCCCAGCGGGGGGGCGTAAAGAGACCCAGTACTTC. Its protein product is CASSPPAGGRKETQYF. The variable domain in full, with the rest retrieved from reference TRBV7-6 and TRBJ2-5, is GAGVSQSPRYKVTKRGQDVALRCDPISGHVSLYWYRQALGQGPEFLTYFNYEAQQDKSGLPNDRFSAERPEGSISTLTIQRTEQRDSAMYRCASSPPAGGRKETQYFGPGTRLLVL.

The rearrangement joins TRBV2 to TRBJ2-7; either TRBD1 or TRBD2 may fit D (6 bases each). Per the germline V gene, CDR1 is SNHLY and CDR2 is FYNNEI. CDR3 size: 12 residues. Deletions cut 4 bases from V and 5 bases from J, with 9 bases between. The CDR3: CASSVRGDEQYF. Written as DNA, the CDR3 is TGTGCCAGCAGTGTGAGGGGGGACGAGCAGTACTTC. The variable domain in full, with the rest retrieved from reference TRBV2 and TRBJ2-7, is EPEVTQTPSHQVTQMGQEVILRCVPISNHLYFYWYRQILGQKVEFLVSFYNNEISEKSEIFDDQFSVERPDGSNFTLKIRSTKLEDSAMYFCASSVRGDEQYFGPGTRLTVT.

The chain joins TRBV14 to TRBJ2-1; D not certain. V lost 6 bases and J lost 4, with 19 bases in between. Germline V gene sequence: CDR1 SGHDN, CDR2 FVKESK. This CDR3 is built from 16 residues. DNA of the CDR3: TGTGCCAGCAGGCCAAGAGGTGCAGGTGTTTACAATGAGCAGTTCTTC. Amino acids: CASRPRGAGVYNEQFF. The full variable domain, in which reference TRBV14 and TRBJ2-1 provide the parts outside the CDR3, is EAGVTQFPSHSVIEKGQTVTLRCDPISGHDNLYWYRRVMGKEIKFLLHFVKESKQDESGMPNNRFLAERTGGTYSTLKVQPAELEDSGVYFCASRPRGAGVYNEQFFGPGTRLTVL.

This chain connects TRBV6-5 to TRBJ1-2, with D unresolved. The germline V gene has CDR1 MNHEY and CDR2 SVGAGI. The CDR3 has 13 residues. The ends were cut back, 8 bases at V and 7 bases at J, with 17 bases in the middle. CDR3 in DNA: TGTGCCAGCCGACGAGACCCCGAAGGTGGCTACACCTTC. Translating gives CASRRDPEGGYTF.

V usage is TRBV19 and J usage is TRBJ1-3, with 9 positions matching TRBD1. CDR1 is LNHDA and CDR2 is SQIVND in the germline V gene (reference sequence). The trim removed 5 bases at V and 3 bases at J, leaving 11 bases unmatched. The CDR3 runs 17 residues. The CDR3 DNA follows: TGTGCCAGTAGTTACCTCCCCGGGACAGGGAGTGGAAACACCATATATTTT. Translation: CASSYLPGTGSGNTIYF.

The chain carries TRBV7-6 and TRBJ2-7; 10 bases agree with TRBD1. With V trimmed by 6 bases and J by 4 bases, 6 bases remained unmatched. In germline, CDR1 is SGHVS, CDR2 FNYEAQ. The CDR3 is 14 amino acids. The CDR3 region has the DNA TGTGCCAGCAGTTCCGGGACAGGGGTTTACGAGCAGTACTTC. Its translation is CASSSGTGVYEQYF.

The rearrangement links TRBV5-6 to TRBJ2-5; TRBD1 matches at 9 bases. The J segment lost 2 bases and the V segment lost 1 base, leaving 3 bases of the junction unmatched. The CDR3 covers 15 residues. CDR1 is SGHDT, CDR2 YYEEEE, per germline. The CDR3 loop is CASSLLGQGQETQYF. The CDR3 DNA reads as TGTGCCAGCAGCTTGCTGGGACAGGGTCAAGAGACCCAGTACTTC.

This sequence joins TRBV11-1 and TRBJ1-6; the D is unclear. Trimming stripped 3 bases from V and 6 bases from J, with 9 bases between. This CDR3 has 14 residues. Germline V CDR1 and CDR2: SGHAT, FQDESV (reference sequence). The CDR3 protein is CASSFDGVNSPLHF. The CDR3 region has the DNA TGTGCCAGCAGCTTTGACGGGGTTAATTCACCCCTCCACTTT. Combining the CDR3 with reference TRBV11-1 and TRBJ1-6 gives the whole variable domain EAEVAQSPRYKITEKSQAVAFWCDPISGHATLYWYRQILGQGPELLVQFQDESVVDDSQLPKDRFSAERLKGVDSTLKIQPAELGDSAMYLCASSFDGVNSPLHFGNGTRLTVT.

The chain carries TRBV7-2 and TRBJ1-5; D is unclear. The length of the CDR3 is 13 residues. The V end lost 3 bases, the J end lost 7 bases, and 10 bases lay between the germline ends. Germline assignment: CDR1 SGHTA and CDR2 FQGNSA. CDR3 protein: CASSLEPGQPQHF. The CDR3 nucleotides are TGTGCCAGCAGCTTGGAACCCGGCCAGCCCCAGCATTTT.

This rearrangement joins TRBV28 to TRBJ1-1; D is undetermined. Germline CDR1 is MDHEN and CDR2 is SYDVKM. The CDR3 is 16 residues long. Trimming removed 7 bases at V and 0 bases at J, with 18 bases between. This chain's CDR3 is CASTSGVVRLNTEAFF. The CDR3 region has the DNA TGTGCCAGCACCTCCGGGGTCGTAAGGTTGAACACTGAAGCTTTCTTT.

The chain is built from TRBV25-1 and TRBJ1-2; possible D gene TRBD1, 6 bases. CDR3 length: 14 amino acids. The V end was cut by 4 bases, the J end by 4 bases, with 13 bases between. Germline V CDR1 and CDR2: MGHDK, SYGVNS. The CDR3 here is CASSGVGHLYGYTF. The CDR3 nucleotides read TGTGCCAGCAGTGGAGTGGGACACCTCTATGGCTACACCTTC.

The chain couples TRBV10-2 to TRBJ2-2, with D perhaps matching TRBD2 (5 bases). The V and J ends lost 6 bases and 6 bases respectively, with 11 bases between them. CDR1 is WSHSY, CDR2 SAAADI, per germline. This CDR3 contains 13 residues. DNA for the CDR3: TGCGCCAGCAGGGTACTAGAACCCGGGGAGCTGTTTTTT. Encoded protein: CASRVLEPGELFF.

V and J are TRBV4-1 and TRBJ1-3; no definite D call. Trimming removed 3 bases from V and 0 bases from J, with 12 bases in between. Germline V gives CDR1 MGHRA, CDR2 YSYEKL. The CDR3 covers 16 residues. In DNA form, the CDR3 reads TGCGCCAGCAGCCAGGGGTTCCTTGGCTCTGGAAACACCATATATTTT. Amino acid sequence: CASSQGFLGSGNTIYF.

This chain links TRBV7-3 with TRBJ2-1; 9 positions agree with TRBD2. The CDR3 contains 16 residues. Losses at the gene ends were 5 bases for V and 3 bases for J; bases not matched to a gene: 8. The germline gives CDR1 SGHTA, CDR2 FQGTGA. The CDR3 DNA follows: TGTGCCAGCAGCCCTACTACTAGCGGGTTCTACAATGAGCAGTTCTTC. Its protein is CASSPTTSGFYNEQFF.

For the CDR3, the DNA is TGCGCCAGCAGCTTGGGGGACCGGGACGTTGGCAACGAGCAGTACTTC. This translates into CASSLGDRDVGNEQYF. The V and J genes are TRBV5-1 and TRBJ2-7; either TRBD1 or TRBD2 may fit D (5 bases each). Trimming took 0 bases from V and 5 from J, leaving 18 bases between them. The CDR3 totals 16 residues. Germline V gene lookup returns CDR1 SGHRS and CDR2 YFSETQ.

The chain combines TRBV10-3 with TRBJ2-5, with 8 nucleotides matching TRBD2. This CDR3 spans 14 amino acids. Trimming cost V 6 bases and J 0 bases; bases outside gene matches: 3. Germline-derived CDR1 and CDR2 are ENHRY and SYGVKD. This CDR3 reads CAIRERGYQETQYF. The CDR3 coding sequence is TGTGCCATCAGGGAGCGGGGGTACCAAGAGACCCAGTACTTC.

This clone has more than one count but fewer than ten. The J gene is TRBJ1-4, the V gene TRBV4-1; D is unclear. There are 17 residues in the CDR3. Per the germline V gene, CDR1 is MGHRA and CDR2 is YSYEKL. Trimming shortened V by 2 bases and J by 8 bases, and 21 bases separated the two germline ends. The CDR3 reads CASSQLGSRHIWEKLFF. DNA for the CDR3: TGCGCCAGCAGCCAACTTGGGAGCAGGCACATTTGGGAAAAACTGTTTTTT.

CDR3 nucleotide sequence: TGTGCCAGCAGTGTCTACAATGAGCAGTTCTTC. It specifies CASSVYNEQFF. This chain connects TRBV2 to TRBJ2-1; D not resolved. Trimming took 4 bases from V and 3 from J, leaving 1 base between them. Per germline, CDR1 SNHLY and CDR2 FYNNEI. CDR3 size: 11 residues.

This chain uses TRBV4-1 with TRBJ2-7; D not certain. There are 15 residues in the CDR3. V was shortened by 0 bases and J by 0 bases, with 9 bases between the two germline ends. Germline CDR1 is MGHRA and CDR2 is YSYEKL. The CDR3 sequence: CASSQEEASSYEQYF. CDR3 nucleotides: TGCGCCAGCAGCCAAGAAGAGGCCAGCTCCTACGAGCAGTACTTC.

V usage is TRBV19 and J usage is TRBJ2-3; D gene uncertain. V was cut by 5 bases and J by 0 bases, with 15 bases left in between. CDR3 size: 16 residues. Germline lookup yields CDR1 LNHDA and CDR2 SQIVND (reference sequence). The CDR3 bases are TGTGCCAGTAGTCCAAGGTCGGTCAGGAGCACAGATACGCAGTATTTT. This translates into CASSPRSVRSTDTQYF.

This clone has just a few counts. As DNA, the CDR3 is TGCGCCAGACGGGTACAGGGGTGGAGGTATGGCTACACCTTC. This sequence encodes CARRVQGWRYGYTF. This chain joins TRBV10-1 and TRBJ1-2; TRBD1 matches at 7 bases. The ends lost 9 bases at V and 5 bases at J; junction bases unmatched: 12. CDR1 and CDR2 from the germline V gene are WNHNN and SYGVQD (reference sequence). The CDR3 contains 14 residues.